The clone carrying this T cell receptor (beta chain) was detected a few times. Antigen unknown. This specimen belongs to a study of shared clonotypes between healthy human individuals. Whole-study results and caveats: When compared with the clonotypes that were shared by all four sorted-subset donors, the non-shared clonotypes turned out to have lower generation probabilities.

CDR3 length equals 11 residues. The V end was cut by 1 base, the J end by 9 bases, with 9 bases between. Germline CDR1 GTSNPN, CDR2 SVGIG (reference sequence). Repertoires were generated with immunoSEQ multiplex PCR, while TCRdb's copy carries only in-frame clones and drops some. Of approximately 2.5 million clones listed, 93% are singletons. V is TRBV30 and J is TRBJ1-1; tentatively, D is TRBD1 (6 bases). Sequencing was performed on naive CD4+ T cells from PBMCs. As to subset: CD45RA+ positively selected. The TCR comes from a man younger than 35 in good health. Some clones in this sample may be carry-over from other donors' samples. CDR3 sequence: CAWSEDSQAFF. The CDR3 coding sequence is TGTGCCTGGAGTGAGGACAGTCAAGCTTTCTTT.